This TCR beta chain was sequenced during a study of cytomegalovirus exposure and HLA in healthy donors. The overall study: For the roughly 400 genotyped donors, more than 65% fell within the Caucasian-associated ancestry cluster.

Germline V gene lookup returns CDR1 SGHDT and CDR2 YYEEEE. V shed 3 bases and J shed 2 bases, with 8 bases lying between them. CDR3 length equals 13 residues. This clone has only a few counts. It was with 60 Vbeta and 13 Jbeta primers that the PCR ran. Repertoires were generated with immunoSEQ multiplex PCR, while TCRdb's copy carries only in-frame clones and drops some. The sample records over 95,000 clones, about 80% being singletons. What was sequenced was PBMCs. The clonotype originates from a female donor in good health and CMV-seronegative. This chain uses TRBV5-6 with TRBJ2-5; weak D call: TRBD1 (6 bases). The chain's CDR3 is CASSWGPQETQYF. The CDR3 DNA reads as TGTGCCAGCAGCTGGGGGCCTCAAGAGACCCAGTACTTC.